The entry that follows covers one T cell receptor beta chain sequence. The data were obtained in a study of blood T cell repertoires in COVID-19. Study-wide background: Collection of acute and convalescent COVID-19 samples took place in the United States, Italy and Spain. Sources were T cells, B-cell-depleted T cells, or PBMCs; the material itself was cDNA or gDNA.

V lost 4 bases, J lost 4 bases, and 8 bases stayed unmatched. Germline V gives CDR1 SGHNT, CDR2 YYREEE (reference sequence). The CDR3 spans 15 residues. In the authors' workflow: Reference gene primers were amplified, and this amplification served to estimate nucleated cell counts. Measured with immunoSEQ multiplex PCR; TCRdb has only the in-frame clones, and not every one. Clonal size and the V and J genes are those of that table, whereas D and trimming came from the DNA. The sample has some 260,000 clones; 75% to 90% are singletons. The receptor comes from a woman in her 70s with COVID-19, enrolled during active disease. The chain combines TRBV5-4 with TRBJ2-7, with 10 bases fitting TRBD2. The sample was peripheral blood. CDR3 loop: CASSRSRAGGYEQYF. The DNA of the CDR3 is TGTGCCAGCAGCCGCTCTCGAGCGGGAGGGTACGAGCAGTACTTC.